This TCR beta chain is drawn from a study of CD8 T cells in ankylosing spondylitis. Study-level results: Roughly eight highly homologous variants formed a TCR beta motif that appeared characteristic of ankylosing spondylitis blood. In ankylosing spondylitis patients, matched synovial fluid reportedly showed significant enrichment of disease-linked clones.

This clonotype was picked up many times. Its antigen is still unknown. This CDR3 contains 15 residues. The germline V and J ends were trimmed by 3 bases and 5 bases, with 17 bases remaining between them. The germline CDR1 and CDR2 sequences are DFQATT and SNEGSKA (reference sequence). Each CDR3 protein is one row after TCRdb ran MiXCR on the 5' RACE reads. This sample carries 800,000 to 900,000 distinct CDR3 sequences, about an eighth of them seen once, and the ten largest clones take just over 0.5%. The specimen sequenced was blood, either unsorted or a sorted T cell fraction (not recorded which). This receptor was identified in a male donor with ankylosing spondylitis. The chain combines TRBV20-1 with TRBJ2-1; a possible D gene is TRBD1 (6 bases). CDR3 in amino acids: CSARHQGKENNEQFF. DNA of the CDR3: TGCAGTGCTAGGCACCAGGGGAAGGAAAACAATGAGCAGTTCTTC.